The present T cell receptor (beta chain) was sequenced within a study of cytomegalovirus exposure and HLA in healthy donors. Each donor was healthy, and each was a bone marrow donor. General observations from the study: At a 0.05 false discovery rate, a later analysis found around 17,000 TCR beta sequences to be associated with HLA alleles. Through in vitro validation, a few CMV-associated chains were shown to be specific for CMV antigens. A later analysis, which compared TCR beta chains of equal frequency, found the HLA-associated ones more clonally expanded.

From germline, CDR1 is SGHAT and CDR2 FQNNGV. The CDR3 has 15 residues. Trimming took 8 bases from V and 3 from J; bases not matched to a gene: 7. Concerning this clone: Its antigen is not known.

Primers included in the PCR were 60 Vbeta and 13 Jbeta primers. Profiling relied on immunoSEQ multiplex PCR, and the TCRdb table lists in-frame clones only, not all of them. Found here are 95,000 to 150,000 clones, roughly 70% of them singletons; the top ten hold less than 5%. The chain carries TRBV11-2 and TRBJ2-2, with 9 bases that match TRBD1. The TCR comes from a man aged 25-45 years in good health and CMV-seronegative. Specimen: PBMCs. CDR3: CASDLGQGDTGELFF. CDR3 DNA: TGTGCCAGCGACCTGGGACAGGGTGACACCGGGGAGCTGTTTTTT.